This T cell receptor beta chain was captured by sequencing in a study of OX40 agonist ivuxolimab in advanced cancers. TCRdb's table, derived via immunoSEQ multiplex PCR, lists solely in-frame clones and lacks some. The sample carries approximately 63,000 clones, approximately 90% recorded once. The junction had 1 base not matched to a gene; V was cut back by 4 bases and J by 4 bases. This CDR3 is 15 amino acids long. In germline, CDR1 is SGHTA, CDR2 FQGTGA. V is TRBV7-3 and J is TRBJ2-1, with 13 bases matching TRBD2. This sequence was found in an adult with an advanced solid tumor such as melanoma, head and neck, liver or kidney cancer. Source: CD4+ or CD8+ T cells sorted from blood, taken in a trial of the OX40 agonist ivuxolimab. CDR3 bases: TGTGCCAGCAGCTCACTAGCGGGAGGGTACAATGAGCAGTTCTTC. It specifies CASSSLAGGYNEQFF.